This TCR delta chain was recovered during a study of Vδ1+ human thymocytes. RNA was extracted from the cells and then reverse transcribed. Pooled V-gene forward primers with one constant-region reverse primer generated the CDR3 amplicons by multiplex PCR. TCRdb made new clone calls on the multiplex PCR reads using CATT. The table includes more than 50,000 delta-chain clones, less than 20% detected once. J was trimmed by 1 base and V by 1 base; bases with no gene match: 9. Per the germline V gene, CDR1 is TSWWSYY and CDR2 is QGS. The CDR3 runs to 18 residues. Whole-study results and caveats: Unlike peripheral blood Vdelta1+ controls, thymic delta-chain sequences included around 18% Vdelta2 and few Vdelta3. Many TRG clonotypes were shared between donors; TRD repertoires were essentially private. Highly polyclonal TRG and TRD repertoires with Gaussian CDR3 length distributions appeared in thymus.

About this clone itself: Its target is unknown.

V is TRDV1 and J is TRDJ1; 10 positions match TRDD3. Specimen: Vdelta1+ gamma-delta thymocytes from the thymus. The subset here: FACS-sorted CD3+ TCRalphabeta- TCRVdelta1+ TCRVdelta2- thymocytes. This receptor was obtained from a boy under two years old who had congenital heart surgery. The CDR3 DNA reads TGTGCTCTTGGGGAACCGGTAGGGGGATACGCCGGCACCGATAAACTCATCTTT. This codes for CALGEPVGGYAGTDKLIF.